Below, one TCR beta chain is given with its context. What it binds is unknown. TCRdb used MiXCR to reprocess the 5' RACE reads, holding one entry per CDR3 protein. The profile shows 400,000 or so distinct CDR3 sequences, roughly 27% of them singletons. V was trimmed by 5 bases and J by 10 bases, leaving 15 bases between them. The CDR3 is made up of 14 amino acids. This sample stems from a study of CD8 T cells in ankylosing spondylitis. Study-wide findings and caveats: Among TCR beta sequences, a motif of roughly 8 highly homologous variants appeared characteristic of ankylosing spondylitis blood.

The J gene is TRBJ1-6, the V gene TRBV12-3 or TRBV12-4; D is ambiguous. This clonotype originated in a male donor with ankylosing spondylitis. The sequenced sample consisted of blood, either unsorted or a sorted T cell fraction (not recorded which). CDR3 DNA: TGTGCCAGCAGTGACATGACGACGGTCTCACCCCTCCACTTT. Translating gives CASSDMTTVSPLHF.